This is a list of T cell receptor beta chains from one sample in a study of OX40 agonist ivuxolimab in advanced cancers. TCRdb keeps only in-frame clones here, not all; method: immunoSEQ multiplex PCR. The sample includes approximately 100,000 clones, about 92% seen only once; the top ten take around 1.6%. The sample was CD4+ or CD8+ T cells sorted from blood, taken in a trial of the OX40 agonist ivuxolimab. The receptors come from an adult with an advanced solid tumor such as melanoma, head and neck, liver or kidney cancer. Both conserved end residues are part of each CDR3. The D gene is left open where the match is weak. Clone size is shown for a subset of rows, as once, few, many or a class of expanded clone.

D,V,J,size,DNA,CDR3
-,TRBV7-3,TRBJ2-2,few,TGTGCCAGCAGCTTAAACGGCGGGTCGAACACCGGGGAGCTGTTTTTT,CASSLNGGSNTGELFF
-,TRBV7-3,TRBJ2-1,-,TGTGCCAGCAGCCTCCGGGAGCCTAGCTCCTACAATGAGCAGTTCTTC,CASSLREPSSYNEQFF
-,TRBV5-5,TRBJ2-3,-,TGTGCCAGCAGCCGGACAGCCGATACGCAGTATTTT,CASSRTADTQYF
TRBD2,TRBV11-3,TRBJ2-7,-,TGTGCCAGCAGCTTAGGGGGAGCGGGATCCGCCTACGAGCAGTACTTC,CASSLGGAGSAYEQYF
-,TRBV25-1,TRBJ2-1,-,TGTGCCACTTGGCGGGGCCACAATGAGCAGTTCTTC,CATWRGHNEQFF
TRBD1,TRBV7-9,TRBJ2-3,-,TGTGCCAGCAGCTCCGGGACAGGGATTCGGAGACGGAAAGATACGCAGTATTTT,CASSSGTGIRRRKDTQYF
-,TRBV7-9,TRBJ2-1,-,TGTGCCAGCATCGAGGGTCCCGTCGGCTACAATGAGCAGTTCTTC,CASIEGPVGYNEQFF
TRBD1,TRBV19,TRBJ1-1,once,TGTGCCAGTAGTCCCCTACGGACAGGTTTTGGTGAAGCTTTCTTT,CASSPLRTGFGEAFF
-,TRBV11-3,TRBJ1-5,-,TGTGCCAGCAGCATCGGACAGAATAGCAATCAGCCCCAGCATTTT,CASSIGQNSNQPQHF
TRBD2,TRBV5-1,TRBJ2-7,-,TGCGCCAGCAGCCGCTCGGGGGGGAGCGGGAGCTTTTACGAGCAGTACTTC,CASSRSGGSGSFYEQYF
-,TRBV28,TRBJ2-7,-,TGTGCCAGCAGTTTGATACCTAGGCAGGGAAGCTCCTACGAGCAGTACTTC,CASSLIPRQGSSYEQYF
-,TRBV27,TRBJ1-1,-,TGTGCCAGCAGTCTGAGTGGCACCACGAACACTGAAGCTTTCTTT,CASSLSGTTNTEAFF
-,TRBV7-9,TRBJ2-2,-,TGTGCCAGCAGGGAAAATCTAGGTCGCGGGGAGCTGTTTTTT,CASRENLGRGELFF
TRBD1,TRBV5-4,TRBJ1-4,-,TGTGCCAGCAGTCAGAGCCCGGGACAGCAGAATGAAAAACTGTTTTTT,CASSQSPGQQNEKLFF
TRBD1,TRBV6-6,TRBJ2-7,-,TGTGCCAGCACCCCGGGACAGGTACACGAGCAGTACTTC,CASTPGQVHEQYF
TRBD2,TRBV7-9,TRBJ2-1,-,TGTGCCAGCAGGGGGGGGACTACCTACAATGAGCAGTTCTTC,CASRGGTTYNEQFF
TRBD2,TRBV19,TRBJ2-4,-,TGTGCCAGTAGTATAGGACTAGCGGGAGACATTCAGTACTTC,CASSIGLAGDIQYF
-,TRBV7-6,TRBJ2-5,-,TGTGCCAGCGTACAACAAGAGACCCAGTACTTC,CASVQQETQYF
-,TRBV7-9,TRBJ2-7,-,TGTGCCAGCAGCTTAAACCAGGAGCAGTACTTC,CASSLNQEQYF
TRBD2,TRBV5-8,TRBJ2-1,once,TGTGCCAGCAGCTCGAGCGGGAGGCCCTACAATGAGCAGTTCTTC,CASSSSGRPYNEQFF
-,TRBV21-1,TRBJ2-7,-,TGTGCCAGCAGCAAAGGGGGCTTGACAGGGGGCTCCTACGAGCAGTACTTC,CASSKGGLTGGSYEQYF
TRBD1,TRBV5-1,TRBJ1-2,-,TGCGCCAGCAGCTTAACGGGACAGCCGATATTCTATGGCTACACCTTC,CASSLTGQPIFYGYTF
-,TRBV10-3,TRBJ2-3,-,TGTGCCACCAGTGGGGCCCCTAGGACCAGCACAGATACGCAGTATTTT,CATSGAPRTSTDTQYF